This T cell receptor (beta chain) was recorded in a study of monozygotic twins with cystic fibrosis. The study, taken as a whole, reports: Nucleotide-identical clonotype sharing was significantly higher within monozygotic CF twin pairs than between unrelated CF individuals. Low clonality (median about 0.0095) suggested a mostly naive repertoire.

Some clones are missing from TCRdb's copy, which holds only in-frame ones; the method was immunoSEQ multiplex PCR. The table includes fewer than 30,000 clones, roughly 97% detected once. This clone was detected once. Its antigen is not known. CDR3 length: 15 amino acids. Germline assignment: CDR1 SGHTA and CDR2 FQGNSA. V lost 5 bases, J lost 1 base, and 4 bases stayed unmatched. The sequence was obtained from a girl under 10 years old with cystic fibrosis. The V gene is TRBV7-2, the J gene TRBJ2-1; TRBD1 agrees at 8 bases. The material sequenced was blood. The CDR3 sequence is CASSLDRGSYNEQFF. In nucleotides, the CDR3 is TGTGCCAGCAGCCTCGACAGGGGTTCCTACAATGAGCAGTTCTTC.